This record concerns one T cell receptor beta chain sequence. The antigen remains unidentified. These data belong to a study of response to subunit inactivated influenza vaccine. Study findings and constraints: Few new T cells, the authors suggested, are recruited by each seasonal influenza vaccination.

The CDR3 loop spans 13 amino acids. Trimming took 8 bases from V and 1 from J, leaving 11 bases between them. From germline, CDR1 is SGHVS and CDR2 FNYEAQ. One entry per CDR3 protein, called by TCRdb with MiXCR from the RT-PCR reads. The repertoire includes about 780,000 distinct CDR3 sequences, about a fifth of them detected once, and approximately 10% sits in the top ten. The rearrangement joins TRBV7-6 to TRBJ2-5, with a tentative D call TRBD2 (5 bases). The material sequenced was PBMCs from blood, taken roughly 5 days after vaccination. The clonotype was recovered from a man aged 45 to 65 who received an inactivated influenza vaccine. The CDR3 nucleotides read TGTGCCAGCTGTTGGGGAGCCCAAGAGACCCAGTACTTC. Its protein is CASCWGAQETQYF.